Below are 15 T cell receptor beta chains sequenced from a single sample in a study of T-cell reconstitution after alpha-beta-depleted transplantation in children. The authors prepared the TCRbeta library with unique molecular identifiers. TCRdb reprocessed the PCR reads with MiXCR, giving one entry per CDR3 protein. The sample holds approximately 1,000,000 distinct CDR3 sequences, around 30% seen once. The input for sequencing was PBMCs, mostly from graft donor cells, taken 360 days after TCRalphabeta/CD19-depleted stem cell transplant. The receptors originated from a boy in the first two years of life who had a stem cell transplant for SCID, so the T cells may come from the graft donor.

The table lists this clonotype with a few counts. In DNA form, the CDR3 reads TGTGCCAGCAGTATAAGGGGCTCCTACAATGAGCAGTTCTTC. This sequence encodes CASSIRGSYNEQFF. The J gene is TRBJ2-1, the V gene TRBV12-3 or TRBV12-4, with D maybe TRBD1 (5 bases). The length of the CDR3 is 14 residues. The ends were cut back, 5 bases at V and 0 bases at J, with 8 bases in the middle.

The V gene is TRBV4-1, the J gene TRBJ2-7; D gene unclear. Germline CDR1 is MGHRA and CDR2 is YSYEKL. CDR3 length: 14 residues. V was shortened by 1 base and J by 2 bases, with 9 bases between the two germline ends. CDR3 in amino acids: CASSQVEAPYEQYF. The DNA for the CDR3 is TGCGCCAGCAGCCAAGTCGAGGCTCCCTACGAGCAGTACTTC.

This clonotype was seen once. The gene calls are TRBV11-2 and TRBJ1-1; D unresolved. Germline V gene sequence: CDR1 SGHAT, CDR2 FQNNGV. Deletions cut 2 bases from V and 0 bases from J, with 10 bases between. The CDR3 covers 15 residues. The CDR3 spells CASSLRQDVNTEAFF. For the CDR3, the DNA is TGTGCCAGCAGCTTAAGGCAGGACGTGAACACTGAAGCTTTCTTT.

This clonotype turned up a few times. The V and J genes are TRBV6-2 or TRBV6-3 and TRBJ2-3; D not certain. The germline V and J ends were trimmed by 6 bases and 0 bases, with 16 bases remaining between them. Germline V lookup: CDR1 MNHEY, CDR2 SVGEGT. CDR3 length: 16 amino acids. The DNA for the CDR3 is TGTGCCAGCAGGGTGTATCCACCGCTTAGCACAGATACGCAGTATTTT. As protein: CASRVYPPLSTDTQYF.

This clonotype was counted between two and nine times. This chain links TRBV7-8 with TRBJ2-7; TRBD1 matches at 9 bases. The CDR3 sequence is 17 residues long. CDR1 SGHVS and CDR2 FQNEAQ come from the germline V gene. The junction had 14 bases not matched to a gene; V was cut back by 6 bases and J by 2 bases. CDR3 residues: CASRAGRNGTGTYEQYF. The CDR3 coding sequence is TGTGCCAGCAGAGCTGGGAGGAACGGGACAGGGACCTACGAGCAGTACTTC. Filled out from reference TRBV7-8 and TRBJ2-7, the complete variable domain reads GAGVSQSPRYKVAKRGQDVALRCDPISGHVSLFWYQQALGQGPEFLTYFQNEAQLDKSGLPSDRFFAERPEGSVSTLKIQRTQQEDSAVYLCASRAGRNGTGTYEQYFGPGTRLTVT.

The chain joins TRBV20-1 to TRBJ2-7; TRBD2 matches 8 bases. V was pared by 3 bases and J by 4 bases, with 8 bases of the junction left unmatched. The CDR3 has 14 amino acids. Germline loops: CDR1 DFQATT, CDR2 SNEGSKA (reference sequence). This CDR3 reads CSARRGLEAYEQYF. The CDR3 coding sequence is TGCAGTGCTAGGCGGGGACTAGAGGCGTACGAGCAGTACTTC.

This clonotype was seen repeatedly, ten times or more. The chain has TRBV12-3 or TRBV12-4 and TRBJ2-2; TRBD2 matches at 11 bases. CDR3 length equals 15 residues. Trimming took 5 bases from V and 4 from J; bases not matched to a gene: 3. The CDR3 DNA follows: TGTGCCAGCAGTCTTAGCGGGGGGGCCACCGGGGAGCTGTTTTTT. It codes for CASSLSGGATGELFF.

J is TRBJ1-1 and V is TRBV12-3 or TRBV12-4, with 9 bases fitting TRBD1. The CDR3 consists of 15 residues. The V and J ends lost 5 bases and 4 bases, in that order; junction bases with no gene match: 8. The CDR3, as DNA: TGTGCCAGCAGTCCCCGCCGGGACAGGGTCACTGAAGCTTTCTTT. It encodes CASSPRRDRVTEAFF.

This clonotype was seen only a few times. As DNA, the CDR3 is TGTGCCAGCAGACGACGGCGAAGCACAGATACGCAGTATTTT. Protein: CASRRRRSTDTQYF. V usage is TRBV12-3 or TRBV12-4 and J usage is TRBJ2-3; no firm D call. Trimming took off 6 bases at V and 0 bases at J, with 10 bases between the two ends. The CDR3 extends over 14 amino acids.

The gene calls are TRBV6-2 or TRBV6-3 and TRBJ1-5, with 7 bases fitting TRBD1. The CDR3 runs 16 residues. Germline V gene lookup returns CDR1 MNHEY and CDR2 SVGEGT. With 5 bases clipped from V and 7 bases from J, the junction kept 14 bases outside the gene matches. The CDR3 bases are TGTGCCAGCAGTCGACAGGGCAGGGGAGTGTACCAGCCCCAGCATTTT. Its protein product is CASSRQGRGVYQPQHF.

The chain employs TRBV7-6 and TRBJ2-3, with D perhaps TRBD2 (6 bases). The V end lost 1 base, the J end lost 3 bases, and 14 bases lay between the germline ends. Germline V lookup: CDR1 SGHVS, CDR2 FNYEAQ. There are 16 residues in the CDR3. The CDR3 sequence is CASSLEVGGVTDTQYF. The CDR3 DNA reads as TGTGCCAGCAGCTTAGAGGTGGGGGGAGTGACAGATACGCAGTATTTT. The variable domain in full, completed from reference TRBV7-6 and TRBJ2-3, reads GAGVSQSPRYKVTKRGQDVALRCDPISGHVSLYWYRQALGQGPEFLTYFNYEAQQDKSGLPNDRFSAERPEGSISTLTIQRTEQRDSAMYRCASSLEVGGVTDTQYFGPGTRLTVL.

This clonotype was detected a few times. The V gene is TRBV11-2, the J gene TRBJ2-7, with 8 bases identical to TRBD2. The germline gives CDR1 SGHAT, CDR2 FQNNGV. Trimming cost V 5 bases and J 12 bases; bases outside gene matches: 12. This CDR3 has 13 amino acids. In DNA, the CDR3 is TGTGCCAGCAGCCTCCCGGGACTAGAGGTACGGTACTTC. Translation gives CASSLPGLEVRYF.

This clonotype appeared a single time. J is TRBJ2-3 and V is TRBV4-2; D is unresolved. V gave up 1 base and J gave up 8 bases, with 10 bases separating them. Germline CDR1 reads LGHNA; CDR2 reads YNFKEQ. CDR3 size: 13 residues. In DNA, the CDR3 is TGTGCCAGCAGCCAAGGGATACGGGTTACGCAGTATTTT. This sequence encodes CASSQGIRVTQYF.

The chain has TRBV28 and TRBJ1-3; D is ambiguous. This CDR3 contains 13 residues. Trimming shortened V by 6 bases and J by 0 bases, and 6 bases separated the two germline ends. Per germline, CDR1 MDHEN and CDR2 SYDVKM. This chain's CDR3 is CASRDYSGNTIYF. In DNA, the CDR3 is TGTGCCAGCAGGGATTACTCTGGAAACACCATATATTTT.

The chain joins TRBV6-2 or TRBV6-3 to TRBJ2-5, with D unclear. This CDR3 spans 15 amino acids. CDR1 MNHEY and CDR2 SVGEGT come from the germline V gene. The V gene lost 5 bases and the J gene lost 0 bases, with 13 bases spanning the gap. The CDR3 sequence: CASSDPPGDQETQYF. DNA for the CDR3: TGTGCCAGCAGTGACCCCCCGGGCGACCAAGAGACCCAGTACTTC.